This T cell receptor (beta chain) was captured by sequencing in a study of monozygotic twins with inflammatory bowel disease. The study's findings and limits: Comparison of concordant versus discordant twins revealed no difference in repertoire similarity, possibly due to limited power. For IBD patients, clonotypes shared with others were fewer than for healthy twins, especially with disease activity.

Comments on this clonotype: Its specificity is not known.

UMIs with a 6-nucleotide sample barcode were added by template switching. TCRalpha and TCRbeta cDNA was put through two nested PCRs of roughly 17 and 9 cycles. Using the 5' RACE reads, TCRdb records one entry per CDR3 protein without DNA. Recorded here are approximately 150,000 distinct CDR3 sequences; the top ten clones represent 7.4%. CDR1 and CDR2 (germline): MDHEN, SYDVKM. This CDR3 has 14 amino acids. The sequenced sample was blood. The sequence was collected from a human donor with ulcerative colitis or Crohn's disease, or a healthy co-twin of an affected twin (not recorded which). The rearrangement joins TRBV28 to TRBJ1-2; without DNA, the TCRdb call of TRBD1 cannot be checked. This CDR3 reads CASSPMDRSNGYTF.